Following are 18 T cell receptor beta chains from one sample sequenced in a study of T cell responses to AZD1222 COVID-19 vaccine. Clones were read by immunoSEQ multiplex PCR, and TCRdb kept only the in-frame ones, dropping some. The table records some 130,000 clones, roughly 90% of them present only once. The sequences come from peripheral blood, collected on day 0 of AZD1222 vaccination. The source of these receptors is an adult in good health.

V gene TRBV7-8 combines with J gene TRBJ2-7; no clear D. With 1 base removed from V and 6 bases from J, the gap between germline ends came to 16 bases. This CDR3 comprises 15 residues. Germline V gives CDR1 SGHVS, CDR2 FQNEAQ. The CDR3 nucleotides read TGTGCCAGCAGCTTAGACACTTCCTCGGTCGGCGAGCAGTACTTC. Its protein is CASSLDTSSVGEQYF.

The gene calls are TRBV2 and TRBJ1-5, with D unclear. CDR1 is SNHLY and CDR2 is FYNNEI in the germline V gene. V lost 0 bases and J 7 bases, leaving 10 bases between the germline ends. There are 14 residues in the CDR3. CDR3 residues: CASSEAFPGQPQHF. CDR3 coding DNA: TGTGCCAGCAGTGAAGCATTTCCGGGCCAGCCCCAGCATTTT.

This chain links TRBV6-5 with TRBJ1-5; possibly TRBD1 for D (5 bases). The CDR3 spans 15 residues. Germline-derived CDR1 and CDR2 are MNHEY and SVGAGI. Trimming cost V 5 bases and J 7 bases, with 18 bases left between them. CDR3 sequence: CASSLRGAGRQPQHF. The CDR3 DNA reads as TGTGCCAGCAGTCTGCGAGGGGCCGGGAGACAGCCCCAGCATTTT.

The genes are TRBV4-1 and TRBJ1-2, with D perhaps TRBD1 (5 bases). V was shortened by 2 bases and J by 6 bases, with 22 bases between the two germline ends. The CDR3 totals 17 residues. In germline, CDR1 is MGHRA, CDR2 YSYEKL. Written as DNA, the CDR3 is TGCGCCAGCAGCCAACCCCGGATGGCGGACACGAGGGATGGCTACACCTTC. Protein product: CASSQPRMADTRDGYTF.

This clone was counted a single time. This chain links TRBV6-5 with TRBJ2-7, with D possibly being TRBD1 (6 bases). There are 15 residues in the CDR3. V gave up 2 bases and J gave up 3 bases, with 14 bases separating them. Germline V CDR1 and CDR2: MNHEY, SVGAGI. CDR3 sequence: CASSYGTPSLYEQYF. The CDR3 coding sequence is TGTGCCAGCAGTTACGGGACACCTTCCCTCTACGAGCAGTACTTC.

This chain connects TRBV20-1 to TRBJ2-7; perhaps D is TRBD1 or TRBD2 (5 bases each). This CDR3 contains 13 residues. Between the trimmed V and J ends, which lost 3 bases and 6 bases, there was a span of 15 bases. Germline-derived CDR1 and CDR2 are DFQATT and SNEGSKA (reference sequence). In DNA, the CDR3 is TGCAGTGCTAGTCCCTTCAGGGAGCGCGAGCAGTACTTC. This translates into CSASPFREREQYF.

The chain is built from TRBV10-3 and TRBJ2-1, with a possible D match to TRBD2 (5 bases). V was cut by 3 bases and J by 8 bases, with 20 bases left in between. Germline V gene data show CDR1 as ENHRY and CDR2 as SYGVKD. The CDR3 contains 16 residues. The CDR3 spells CAISDPDAREGYEQFF. In nucleotides, the CDR3 is TGTGCCATCAGTGACCCGGACGCCCGGGAAGGATATGAGCAGTTCTTC.

V and J are TRBV4-2 and TRBJ2-5; D may be TRBD2 (7 bases). The CDR3 totals 17 residues. V lost 0 bases, J lost 1 base, and 15 bases lay in between. Germline loops: CDR1 LGHNA, CDR2 YNFKEQ. The CDR3 nucleotides are TGTGCCAGCAGCCAAGATAGAGAGGGGGGGGCCCAAGAGACCCAGTACTTC. Protein sequence: CASSQDREGGAQETQYF.

Here the CDR3 reads CAWSVGTRRETQYF. The CDR3 DNA sequence: TGTGCCTGGAGTGTAGGGACTAGAAGAGAGACCCAGTACTTC. The chain recombines TRBV30 with TRBJ2-5, with TRBD2 identical over 8 bases. Germline values: CDR1 GTSNPN, CDR2 SVGIG (reference sequence). CDR3 size: 14 residues. Trimming cost V 0 bases and J 4 bases; bases outside gene matches: 4.

CDR3 sequence: CASSLGTGIDQPQHF. The CDR3, as DNA: TGTGCCAGCAGCCTGGGGACAGGGATAGATCAGCCCCAGCATTTT. This chain connects TRBV7-9 to TRBJ1-5; 9 bases match TRBD1. CDR1 and CDR2 (germline): SEHNR, FQNEAQ (reference sequence). The CDR3 runs to 15 residues. Losses at the gene ends were 5 bases for V and 5 bases for J; bases not matched to a gene: 7.

The rearrangement joins TRBV24-1 to TRBJ1-6; a possible D gene is TRBD1 (5 bases). Germline CDR1 is KGHDR and CDR2 is SFDVKD. The V and J ends lost 5 bases and 8 bases respectively, with 27 bases between them. This CDR3 contains 19 residues. This CDR3 is CATSGAPGQGNPRDSPLHF. The CDR3 DNA follows: TGTGCCACCAGTGGGGCCCCGGGGCAGGGCAATCCAAGGGATTCACCCCTCCACTTT.

The chain has TRBV9 and TRBJ1-6, with D unclear. The CDR3 is made up of 16 amino acids. V shed 0 bases and J shed 8 bases, with 15 bases lying between them. Germline CDR1 is SGDLS and CDR2 is YYNGEE. The CDR3 DNA reads as TGTGCCAGCAGCGTAGCGGGCAGGCCGGAGCATTCACCCCTCCACTTT. Translation gives CASSVAGRPEHSPLHF.

The V call is TRBV5-8, the J call TRBJ2-7; 8 nucleotides line up with TRBD2. Germline CDR1 SGHTS, CDR2 YDEGEE. The ends lost 4 bases at V and 3 bases at J; junction bases unmatched: 9. This CDR3 is built from 15 residues. Here the CDR3 reads CASSGGTGTSYEQYF. The CDR3 nucleotides are TGTGCCAGCAGCGGAGGGACCGGGACTAGCTACGAGCAGTACTTC.

This sequence joins TRBV28 and TRBJ1-2; D gene unclear. Trimming shortened V by 7 bases and J by 1 base, and 7 bases separated the two germline ends. The CDR3 runs to 12 residues. Per germline, CDR1 MDHEN and CDR2 SYDVKM. CDR3 in DNA: TGTGCCAGCAACCCCGATAACTATGGCTACACCTTC. Residues: CASNPDNYGYTF.

A single count supports this clone. The chain carries TRBV7-2 and TRBJ1-2; 8 bases line up with TRBD1. The CDR3 sequence is 16 residues long. Germline V CDR1 and CDR2: SGHTA, FQGNSA. V trimming: 6 bases; J trimming: 2 bases; junction bases outside the gene matches: 11. For the CDR3, the DNA is TGTGCCAGCAGATCCCCAGGGGGCGGGTACAACTATGGCTACACCTTC. It encodes CASRSPGGGYNYGYTF.

The chain joins TRBV7-2 to TRBJ2-7; D is unresolved. Germline-derived CDR1 and CDR2 are SGHTA and FQGNSA. The CDR3 spans 13 residues. Trimming took 3 bases from V and 2 from J, leaving 8 bases between them. The CDR3 sequence: CASSFDGTYEQYF. The CDR3 DNA follows: TGTGCCAGCAGCTTCGACGGAACCTACGAGCAGTACTTC.

This chain uses TRBV28 with TRBJ2-7; the D call may be TRBD1 or TRBD2 (7 bases each). Trimming removed 5 bases at V and 7 bases at J, with 12 bases between. Per germline, CDR1 MDHEN and CDR2 SYDVKM. The CDR3 spans 12 residues. In nucleotides, the CDR3 is TGTGCCAGCAGTGTCAGGGGGGGTGAGCAGTACTTC. Translated: CASSVRGGEQYF.

This clone was detected only a few times. V is TRBV6-5 and J is TRBJ1-3; possible D gene TRBD1, 5 bases. V was trimmed by 10 bases and J by 2 bases, leaving 15 bases between them. The CDR3 loop spans 14 amino acids. Germline V CDR1 and CDR2: MNHEY, SVGAGI. The CDR3 nucleotides are TGTGCCACATCTCAAGGGGCCGCTGGAAACACCATATATTTT. This codes for CATSQGAAGNTIYF.